Below, one T cell receptor beta chain is given with its context. As yet, its antigen is unknown. The V end was cut by 7 bases, the J end by 8 bases, with 14 bases between. This CDR3 has 12 residues. In germline, CDR1 is SQVTM, CDR2 ANQGSEA. Average productive template count per sample was around 43,000. Some clones are missing from TCRdb's copy, which holds only in-frame ones; the method was immunoSEQ multiplex PCR. Here the sample spans about 2,200 clones, less than 70% being singletons. The entry originates in a study of STAT3 mutations in large granular lymphocyte leukemia. Study as a whole: Roughly half of the longitudinally sequenced T-LGLL patients carried detectable canonical activating STAT3 mutations. Study findings and constraints: In T-cell large granular lymphocyte leukemia, about half of patients showed multiple immunodominant subclonotypes. All newly emerging clones after therapy were STAT3 wild type.

The sequence was collected from a man in his 60s with T-cell large granular lymphocyte leukemia. Some clones in this sample may be carry-over from other donors' samples. The material sequenced was peripheral blood mononuclear cells. This chain joins TRBV29-1 and TRBJ1-4; no definite D call. CDR3 amino acids: CSAEGDLEKLFF. The CDR3 DNA reads TGCAGCGCGGAGGGAGATTTAGAAAAACTGTTTTTT.